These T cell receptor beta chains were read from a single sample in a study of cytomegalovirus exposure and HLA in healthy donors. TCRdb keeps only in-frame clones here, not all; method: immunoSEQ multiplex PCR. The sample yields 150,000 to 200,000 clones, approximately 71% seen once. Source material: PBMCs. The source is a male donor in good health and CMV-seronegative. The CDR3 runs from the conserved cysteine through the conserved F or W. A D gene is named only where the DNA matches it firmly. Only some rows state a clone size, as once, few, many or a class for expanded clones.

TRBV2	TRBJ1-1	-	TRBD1	CASRQTGANTEAFF	TGTGCCAGCAGGCAGACAGGGGCGAACACTGAAGCTTTCTTT
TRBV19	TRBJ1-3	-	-	CASISGNTIYF	TGTGCCAGCATCTCTGGAAACACCATATATTTT
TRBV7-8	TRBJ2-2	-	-	CASSSWTGPNTGELFF	TGTGCCAGCAGCTCCTGGACTGGCCCGAACACCGGGGAGCTGTTTTTT
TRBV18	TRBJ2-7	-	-	CASSPGRERYEQYF	TGTGCCAGCTCACCAGGGCGGGAAAGGTACGAGCAGTACTTC
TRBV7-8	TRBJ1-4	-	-	CASASRATNEKLFF	TGTGCCAGCGCATCGAGGGCAACTAATGAAAAACTGTTTTTT
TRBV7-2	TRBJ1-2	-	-	CASSFDRDNHYGYTF	TGTGCCAGCAGCTTTGACCGGGACAACCACTATGGCTACACCTTC
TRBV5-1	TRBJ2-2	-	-	CASTGAPGDTGELFF	TGCGCCAGCACCGGGGCCCCGGGGGACACCGGGGAGCTGTTTTTT
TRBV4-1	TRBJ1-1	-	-	CASSQDTGYGEAFF	TGCGCCAGCAGCCAAGATACAGGTTATGGTGAAGCTTTCTTT
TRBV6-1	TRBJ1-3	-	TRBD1	CATKIQGAAGNTIYF	TGTGCCACCAAAATCCAGGGGGCTGCTGGAAACACCATATATTTT
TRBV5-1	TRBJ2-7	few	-	CASSYRTQGTYEQYF	TGCGCCAGCAGCTATCGGACGCAGGGCACCTACGAGCAGTACTTC
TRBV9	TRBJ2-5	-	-	CASSVSGNQETQYF	TGTGCCAGCAGCGTTAGCGGAAACCAAGAGACCCAGTACTTC
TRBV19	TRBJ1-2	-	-	CASSIRRGYGYTF	TGTGCCAGTAGTATCAGGCGGGGCTATGGCTACACCTTC
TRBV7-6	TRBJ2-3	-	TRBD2	CASSSLGGGATDTQYF	TGTGCCAGCAGCTCTCTTGGGGGGGGTGCCACAGATACGCAGTATTTT
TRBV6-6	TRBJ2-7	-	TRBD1	CASSYGTGVSYEQYF	TGTGCCAGCAGTTATGGAACAGGGGTCTCCTACGAGCAGTACTTC
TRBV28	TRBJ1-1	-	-	CASSLFGQGNTEAFF	TGTGCCAGCAGTTTATTCGGGCAGGGGAACACTGAAGCTTTCTTT
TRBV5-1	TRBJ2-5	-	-	CASSLDRQETQYF	TGCGCCAGCAGCTTGGACAGACAAGAGACCCAGTACTTC
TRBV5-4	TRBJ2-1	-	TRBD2	CASSLTREGYEQFF	TGTGCCAGCAGCTTGACCCGGGAGGGGTATGAGCAGTTCTTC
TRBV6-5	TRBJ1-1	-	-	CASSSPVDTEAFF	TGTGCCAGCAGTTCCCCGGTGGACACTGAAGCTTTCTTT
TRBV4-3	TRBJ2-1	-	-	CASSQEPGAYNEQFF	TGCGCCAGCAGCCAAGAACCGGGAGCTTACAATGAGCAGTTCTTC
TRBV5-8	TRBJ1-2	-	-	CASRTWGVHGYTF	TGTGCCAGTAGGACATGGGGTGTCCATGGCTACACCTTC
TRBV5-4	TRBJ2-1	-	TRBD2	CASSLGLAGGYNEQFF	TGTGCCAGCAGCTTGGGACTAGCGGGAGGTTACAATGAGCAGTTCTTC
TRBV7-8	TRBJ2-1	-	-	CASYREGLGSYNEQFF	TGTGCCAGCTACCGTGAGGGTCTAGGGTCCTACAATGAGCAGTTCTTC